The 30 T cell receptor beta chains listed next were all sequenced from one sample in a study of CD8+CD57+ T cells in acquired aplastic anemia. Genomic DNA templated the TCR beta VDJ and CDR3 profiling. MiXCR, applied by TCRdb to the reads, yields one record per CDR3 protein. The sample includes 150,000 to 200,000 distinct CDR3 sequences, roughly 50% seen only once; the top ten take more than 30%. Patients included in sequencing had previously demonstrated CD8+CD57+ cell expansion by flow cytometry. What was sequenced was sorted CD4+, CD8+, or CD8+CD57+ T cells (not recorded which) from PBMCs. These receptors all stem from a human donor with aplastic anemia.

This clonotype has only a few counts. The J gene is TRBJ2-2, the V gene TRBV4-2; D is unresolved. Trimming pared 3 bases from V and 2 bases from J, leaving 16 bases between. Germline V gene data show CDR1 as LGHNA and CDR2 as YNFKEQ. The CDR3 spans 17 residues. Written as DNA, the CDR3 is TGTGCCAGCAGCCACTTTTATGAGGACCCCAACACCGGGGAGCTGTTTTTT. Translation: CASSHFYEDPNTGELFF.

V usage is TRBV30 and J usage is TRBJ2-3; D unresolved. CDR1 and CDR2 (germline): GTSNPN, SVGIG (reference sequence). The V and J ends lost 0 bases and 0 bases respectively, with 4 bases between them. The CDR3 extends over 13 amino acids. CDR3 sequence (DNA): TGTGCCTGGAGTGTGTTCAGCACAGATACGCAGTATTTT. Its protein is CAWSVFSTDTQYF.

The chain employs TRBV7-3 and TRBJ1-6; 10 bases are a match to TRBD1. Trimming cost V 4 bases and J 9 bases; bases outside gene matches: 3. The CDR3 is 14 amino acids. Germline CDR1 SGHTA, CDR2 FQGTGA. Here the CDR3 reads CASSSTGGLSPLHF. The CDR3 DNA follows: TGTGCCAGCAGCTCGACAGGGGGCCTTTCACCCCTCCACTTT.

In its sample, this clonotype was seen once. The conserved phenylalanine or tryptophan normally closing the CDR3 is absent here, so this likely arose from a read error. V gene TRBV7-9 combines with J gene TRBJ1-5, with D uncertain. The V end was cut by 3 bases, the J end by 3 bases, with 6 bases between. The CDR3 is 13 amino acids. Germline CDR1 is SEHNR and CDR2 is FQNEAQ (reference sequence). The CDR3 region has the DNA TGTGCCAGCAGCTTGGCGGCCAATCAGCCCCAGCATCTT. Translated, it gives CASSLAANQPQHL.

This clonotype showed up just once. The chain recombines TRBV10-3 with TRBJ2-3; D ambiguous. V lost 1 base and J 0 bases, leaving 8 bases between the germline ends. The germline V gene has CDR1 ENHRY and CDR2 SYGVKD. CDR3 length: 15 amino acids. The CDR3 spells CAISEYLASTDTQYF. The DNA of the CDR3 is TGTGCCATCAGTGAGTACTTGGCTAGCACAGATACGCAGTATTTT.

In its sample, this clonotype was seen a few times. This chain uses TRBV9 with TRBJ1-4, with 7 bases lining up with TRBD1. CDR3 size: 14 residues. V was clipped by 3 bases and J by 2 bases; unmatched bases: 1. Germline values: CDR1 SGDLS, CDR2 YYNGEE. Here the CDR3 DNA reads TGTGCCAGCAGCGAACAGGGGACTAATGAAAAACTGTTTTTT. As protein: CASSEQGTNEKLFF.

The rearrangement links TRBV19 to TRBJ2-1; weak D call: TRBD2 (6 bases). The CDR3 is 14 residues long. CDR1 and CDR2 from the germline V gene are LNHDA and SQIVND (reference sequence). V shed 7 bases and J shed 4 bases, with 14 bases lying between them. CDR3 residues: CASTVGSRYNEQFF. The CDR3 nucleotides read TGTGCCAGTACCGTCGGGAGTCGGTACAATGAGCAGTTCTTC.

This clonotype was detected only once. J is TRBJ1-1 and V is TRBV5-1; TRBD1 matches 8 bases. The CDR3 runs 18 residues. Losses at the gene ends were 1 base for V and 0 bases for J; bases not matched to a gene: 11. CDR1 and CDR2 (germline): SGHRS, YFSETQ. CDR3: CASSLTAYRQGMNTEAFF. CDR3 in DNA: TGCGCCAGCAGCTTGACCGCTTATAGACAGGGGATGAACACTGAAGCTTTCTTT.

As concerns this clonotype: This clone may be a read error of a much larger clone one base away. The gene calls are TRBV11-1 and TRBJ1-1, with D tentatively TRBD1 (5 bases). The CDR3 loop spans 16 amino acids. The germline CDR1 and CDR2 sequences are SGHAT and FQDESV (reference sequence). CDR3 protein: CASRRIGGEFGTDAFF. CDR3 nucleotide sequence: TGTGCCAGCAGACGAATCGGGGGAGAATTTGGGACTGACGCTTTCTTT.

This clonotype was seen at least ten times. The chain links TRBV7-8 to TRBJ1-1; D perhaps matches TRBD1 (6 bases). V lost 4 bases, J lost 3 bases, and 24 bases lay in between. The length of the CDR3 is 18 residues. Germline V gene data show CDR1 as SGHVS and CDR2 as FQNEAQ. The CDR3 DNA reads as TGTGCCAGCAGCTACCCCCTCTTACAGGGAAATGAGGACACTGAAGCTTTCTTT. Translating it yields CASSYPLLQGNEDTEAFF.

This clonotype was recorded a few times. CDR3 region: CASSPGVANSPLHF. CDR3 DNA: TGTGCCAGCAGCCCGGGGGTAGCGAATTCACCCCTCCACTTT. This chain connects TRBV7-2 to TRBJ1-6, with TRBD1 as a possible D gene (5 bases). The CDR3 has 14 amino acids. Between the trimmed V and J ends, which lost 5 bases and 7 bases, there was a span of 12 bases. Germline loops: CDR1 SGHTA, CDR2 FQGNSA.

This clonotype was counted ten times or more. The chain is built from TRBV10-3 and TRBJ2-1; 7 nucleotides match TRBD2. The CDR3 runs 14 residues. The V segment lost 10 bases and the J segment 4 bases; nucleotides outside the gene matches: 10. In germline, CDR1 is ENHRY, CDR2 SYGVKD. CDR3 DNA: TGTGCCACCCACGAGGCGGGAGTTTACAATGAGCAGTTCTTC. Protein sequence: CATHEAGVYNEQFF.

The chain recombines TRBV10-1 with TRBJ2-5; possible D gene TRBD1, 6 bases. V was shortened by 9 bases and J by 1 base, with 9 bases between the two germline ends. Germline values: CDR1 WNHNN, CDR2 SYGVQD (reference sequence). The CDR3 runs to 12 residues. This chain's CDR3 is CARTDSQETQYF. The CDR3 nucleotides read TGCGCCAGGACGGACAGCCAAGAGACCCAGTACTTC.

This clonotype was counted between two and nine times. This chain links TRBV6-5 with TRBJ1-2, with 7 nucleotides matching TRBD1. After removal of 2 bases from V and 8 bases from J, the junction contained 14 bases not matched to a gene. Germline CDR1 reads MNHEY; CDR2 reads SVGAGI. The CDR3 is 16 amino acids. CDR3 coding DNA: TGTGCCAGCAGTTACAAATACCTGACAGGGATTGAAGGCTACACCTTC. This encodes CASSYKYLTGIEGYTF.

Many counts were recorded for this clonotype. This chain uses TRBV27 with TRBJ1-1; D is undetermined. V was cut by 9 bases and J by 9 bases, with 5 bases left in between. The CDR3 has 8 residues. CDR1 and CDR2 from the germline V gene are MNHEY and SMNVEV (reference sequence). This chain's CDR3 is CASPQAFF. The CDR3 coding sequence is TGTGCCAGTCCCCAAGCTTTCTTT.

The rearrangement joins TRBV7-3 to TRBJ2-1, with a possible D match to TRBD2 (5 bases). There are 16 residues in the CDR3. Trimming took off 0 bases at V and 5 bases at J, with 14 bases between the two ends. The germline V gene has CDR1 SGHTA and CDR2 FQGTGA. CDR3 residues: CASSLTAWSGNNEQFF. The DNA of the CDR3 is TGTGCCAGCAGCTTAACCGCATGGTCGGGGAACAATGAGCAGTTCTTC. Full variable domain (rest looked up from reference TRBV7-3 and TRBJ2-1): GAGVSQTPSNKVTEKGKYVELRCDPISGHTALYWYRQSLGQGPEFLIYFQGTGAADDSGLPNDRFFAVRPEGSVSTLKIQRTERGDSAVYLCASSLTAWSGNNEQFFGPGTRLTVL.

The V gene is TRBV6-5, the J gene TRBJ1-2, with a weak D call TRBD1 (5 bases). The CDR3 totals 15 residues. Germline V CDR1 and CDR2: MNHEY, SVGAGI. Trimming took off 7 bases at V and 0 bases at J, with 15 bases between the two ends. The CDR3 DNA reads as TGTGCCAGCAATCTACTCGGGGCCTCTAACTATGGCTACACCTTC. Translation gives CASNLLGASNYGYTF.

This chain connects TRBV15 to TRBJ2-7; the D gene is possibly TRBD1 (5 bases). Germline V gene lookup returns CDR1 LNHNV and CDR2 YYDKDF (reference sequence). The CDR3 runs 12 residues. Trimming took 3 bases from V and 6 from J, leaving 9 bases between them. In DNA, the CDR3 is TGTGCCACCAGCAGGGTTGGGGCCGAGCAGTACTTC. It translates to CATSRVGAEQYF.

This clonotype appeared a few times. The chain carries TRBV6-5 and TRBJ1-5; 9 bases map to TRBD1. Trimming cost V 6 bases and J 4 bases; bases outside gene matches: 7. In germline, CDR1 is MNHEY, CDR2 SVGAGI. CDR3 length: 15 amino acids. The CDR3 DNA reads TGTGCCAGCAGGAACCAACAGGGGGCGAATCAGCCCCAGCATTTT. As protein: CASRNQQGANQPQHF.

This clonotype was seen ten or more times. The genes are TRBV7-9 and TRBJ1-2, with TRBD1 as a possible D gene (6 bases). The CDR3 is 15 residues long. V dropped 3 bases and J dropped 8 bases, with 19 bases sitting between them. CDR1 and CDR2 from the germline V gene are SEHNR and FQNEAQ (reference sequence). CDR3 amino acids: CASSLDSTGPKGYTF. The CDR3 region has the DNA TGTGCCAGCAGCTTGGACTCGACAGGTCCCAAGGGCTACACCTTC. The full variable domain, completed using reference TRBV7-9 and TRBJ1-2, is DTGVSQNPRHKITKRGQNVTFRCDPISEHNRLYWYRQTLGQGPEFLTYFQNEAQLEKSRLLSDRFSAERPKGSFSTLEIQRTEQGDSAMYLCASSLDSTGPKGYTFGSGTRLTVV.

The CDR3 DNA follows: TGCAGCATCGAAAAGGTAGCCACTGAAGCTTTCTTT. It yields the protein CSIEKVATEAFF. This chain uses TRBV29-1 with TRBJ1-1; D gene uncertain. This CDR3 has 12 amino acids. Germline CDR1 SQVTM, CDR2 ANQGSEA. The ends were cut back, 8 bases at V and 4 bases at J, with 14 bases in the middle.

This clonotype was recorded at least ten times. CDR3 coding DNA: TGCAGTGCTAGAGATCCCAGGGAGAACAATCAGCCCCAGCATTTT. Amino acid sequence: CSARDPRENNQPQHF. The V and J genes are TRBV20-1 and TRBJ1-5, with D possibly TRBD1 on 5 matching bases. The CDR3 consists of 15 residues. Germline CDR1 is DFQATT and CDR2 is SNEGSKA (reference sequence). V was shortened by 0 bases and J by 3 bases, with 12 bases between the two germline ends.

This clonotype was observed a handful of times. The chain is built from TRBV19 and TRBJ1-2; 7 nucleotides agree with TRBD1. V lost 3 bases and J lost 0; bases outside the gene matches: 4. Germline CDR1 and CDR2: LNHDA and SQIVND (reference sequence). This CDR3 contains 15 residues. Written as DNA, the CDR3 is TGTGCCAGTAGTATTCGACAGGGTGCTAACTATGGCTACACCTTC. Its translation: CASSIRQGANYGYTF.

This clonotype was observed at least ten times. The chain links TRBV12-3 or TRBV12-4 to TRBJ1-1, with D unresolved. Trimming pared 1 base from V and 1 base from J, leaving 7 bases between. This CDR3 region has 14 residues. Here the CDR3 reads CASSLGLPNTEAFF. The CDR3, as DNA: TGTGCCAGCAGTTTAGGACTGCCGAACACTGAAGCTTTCTTT.

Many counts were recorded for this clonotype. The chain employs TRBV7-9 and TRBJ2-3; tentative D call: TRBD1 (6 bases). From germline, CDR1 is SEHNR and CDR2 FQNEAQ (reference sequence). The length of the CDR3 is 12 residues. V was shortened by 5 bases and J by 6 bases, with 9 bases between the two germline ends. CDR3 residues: CASSHGGDTQYF. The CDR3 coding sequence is TGTGCCAGCAGCCATGGGGGCGATACGCAGTATTTT. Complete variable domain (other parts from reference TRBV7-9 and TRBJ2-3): DTGVSQNPRHKITKRGQNVTFRCDPISEHNRLYWYRQTLGQGPEFLTYFQNEAQLEKSRLLSDRFSAERPKGSFSTLEIQRTEQGDSAMYLCASSHGGDTQYFGPGTRLTVL.

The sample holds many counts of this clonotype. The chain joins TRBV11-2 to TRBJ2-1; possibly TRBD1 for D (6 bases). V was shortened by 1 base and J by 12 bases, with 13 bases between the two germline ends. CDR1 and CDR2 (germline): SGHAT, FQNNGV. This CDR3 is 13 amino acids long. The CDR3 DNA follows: TGTGCCAGCAGCTTAGGACAGGCGCCATGGCAGTTCTTC. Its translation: CASSLGQAPWQFF.

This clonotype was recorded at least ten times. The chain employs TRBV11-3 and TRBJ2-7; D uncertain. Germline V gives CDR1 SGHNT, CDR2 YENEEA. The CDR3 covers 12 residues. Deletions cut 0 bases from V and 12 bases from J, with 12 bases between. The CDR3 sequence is CASSLDLATAYF. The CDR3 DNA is TGTGCCAGCAGCTTAGATTTGGCAACTGCGTACTTC.

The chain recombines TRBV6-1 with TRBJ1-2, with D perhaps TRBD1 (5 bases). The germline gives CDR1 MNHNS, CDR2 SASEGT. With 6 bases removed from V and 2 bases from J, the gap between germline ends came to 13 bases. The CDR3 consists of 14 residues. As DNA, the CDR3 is TGTGCCAGCAGCCCCCTTGGGGGGAACTATGGCTACACCTTC. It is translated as CASSPLGGNYGYTF.

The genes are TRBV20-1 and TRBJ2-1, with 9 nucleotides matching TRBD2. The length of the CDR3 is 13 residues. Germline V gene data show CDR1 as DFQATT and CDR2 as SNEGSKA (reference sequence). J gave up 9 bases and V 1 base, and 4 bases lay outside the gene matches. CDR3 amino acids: CSARALAGTEQFF. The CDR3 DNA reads TGCAGTGCTAGAGCTCTAGCGGGGACTGAGCAGTTCTTC.

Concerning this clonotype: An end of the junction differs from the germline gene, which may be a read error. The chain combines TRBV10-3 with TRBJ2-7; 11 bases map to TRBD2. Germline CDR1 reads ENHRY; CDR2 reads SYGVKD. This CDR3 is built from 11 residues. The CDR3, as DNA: TGTGCCAGCAGTCCGGGACTAGCGGTATACTTC. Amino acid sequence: CASSPGLAVYF.